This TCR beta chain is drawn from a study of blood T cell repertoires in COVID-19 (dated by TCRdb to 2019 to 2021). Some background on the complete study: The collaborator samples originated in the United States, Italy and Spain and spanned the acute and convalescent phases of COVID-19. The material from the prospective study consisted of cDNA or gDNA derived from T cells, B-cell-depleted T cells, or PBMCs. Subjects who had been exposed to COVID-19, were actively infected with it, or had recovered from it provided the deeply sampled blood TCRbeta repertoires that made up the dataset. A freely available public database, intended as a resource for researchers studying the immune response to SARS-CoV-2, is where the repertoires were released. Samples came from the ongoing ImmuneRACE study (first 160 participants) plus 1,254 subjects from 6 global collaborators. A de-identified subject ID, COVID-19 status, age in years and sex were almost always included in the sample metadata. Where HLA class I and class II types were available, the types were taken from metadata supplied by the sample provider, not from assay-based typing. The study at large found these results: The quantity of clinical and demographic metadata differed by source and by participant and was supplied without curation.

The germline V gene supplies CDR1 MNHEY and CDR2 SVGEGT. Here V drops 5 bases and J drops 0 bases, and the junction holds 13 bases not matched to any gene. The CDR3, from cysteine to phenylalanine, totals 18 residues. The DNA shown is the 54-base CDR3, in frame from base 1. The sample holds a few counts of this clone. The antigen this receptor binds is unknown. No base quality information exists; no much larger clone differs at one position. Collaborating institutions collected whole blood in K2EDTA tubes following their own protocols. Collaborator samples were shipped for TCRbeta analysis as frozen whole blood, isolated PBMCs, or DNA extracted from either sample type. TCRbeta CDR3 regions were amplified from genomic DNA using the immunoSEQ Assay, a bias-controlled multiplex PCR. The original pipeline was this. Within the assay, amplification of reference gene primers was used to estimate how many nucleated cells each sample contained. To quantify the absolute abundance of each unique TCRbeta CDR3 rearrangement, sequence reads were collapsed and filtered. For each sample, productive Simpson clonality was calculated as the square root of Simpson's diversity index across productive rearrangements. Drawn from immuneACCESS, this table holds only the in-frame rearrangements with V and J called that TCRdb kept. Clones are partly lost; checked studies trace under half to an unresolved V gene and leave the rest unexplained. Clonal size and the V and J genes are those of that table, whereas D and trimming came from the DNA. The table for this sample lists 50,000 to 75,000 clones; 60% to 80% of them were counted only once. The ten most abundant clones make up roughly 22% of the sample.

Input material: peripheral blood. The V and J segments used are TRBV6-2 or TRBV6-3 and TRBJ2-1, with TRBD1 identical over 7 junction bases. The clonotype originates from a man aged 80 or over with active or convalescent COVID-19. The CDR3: CASSHWQGQRRSYNEQFF. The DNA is TGTGCCAGCAGTCACTGGCAGGGACAGAGACGCTCCTACAATGAGCAGTTCTTC.